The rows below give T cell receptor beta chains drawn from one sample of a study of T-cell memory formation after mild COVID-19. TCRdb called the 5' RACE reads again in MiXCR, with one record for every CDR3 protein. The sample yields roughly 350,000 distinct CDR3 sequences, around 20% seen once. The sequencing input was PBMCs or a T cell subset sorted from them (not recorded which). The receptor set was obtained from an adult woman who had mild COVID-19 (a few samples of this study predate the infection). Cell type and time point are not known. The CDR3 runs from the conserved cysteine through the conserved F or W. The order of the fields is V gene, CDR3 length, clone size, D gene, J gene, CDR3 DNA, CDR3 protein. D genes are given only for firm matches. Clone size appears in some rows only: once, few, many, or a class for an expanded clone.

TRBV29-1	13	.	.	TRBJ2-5	TGCAGCGTGAGGACCCCGAGCCAAGAGACCCAGTACTTC	CSVRTPSQETQYF
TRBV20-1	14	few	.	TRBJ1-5	TGCAGTGCCACTCCCCCCAGGGTTAATCAGCCCCAGCATTTT	CSATPPRVNQPQHF
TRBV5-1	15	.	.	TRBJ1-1	TGCGCCAGCAGCACCGACGGGACCATGAACACTGAAGCTTTCTTT	CASSTDGTMNTEAFF
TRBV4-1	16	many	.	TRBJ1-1	TGCGCCAGCAGCCAAGTGGGGAGAACAATGAAAACTGAAGCTTTCTTT	CASSQVGRTMKTEAFF
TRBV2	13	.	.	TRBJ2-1	TGTGCCAGCAGTGAAGCCTCGGGCAATGAGCAGTTCTTC	CASSEASGNEQFF
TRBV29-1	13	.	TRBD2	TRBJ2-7	TGCAGCGTTGATATCGGGAGGGTGGGCGAGCAGTACTTC	CSVDIGRVGEQYF
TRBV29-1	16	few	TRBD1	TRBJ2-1	TGCAGCGTCCCCAAAGCAGGGACAGGCCCCGGGGATGAGCAGTTCTTC	CSVPKAGTGPGDEQFF
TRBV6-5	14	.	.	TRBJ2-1	TGTGCCAGCAGTTATGTTAAGGGGGGCGATGAGCAGTTCTTC	CASSYVKGGDEQFF
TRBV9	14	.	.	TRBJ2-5	TGTGCCAGCAGCGTAGGAGTGAGACAAGAGACCCAGTACTTC	CASSVGVRQETQYF
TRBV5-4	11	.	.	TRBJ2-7	TGTGCCAGCAGCTTCGGTGCCGAGCAGTACTTC	CASSFGAEQYF
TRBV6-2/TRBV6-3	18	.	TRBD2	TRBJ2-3	TGTGCCAGCAGTCCCCTGGGACTAGCGGGGGTCAGCACAGATACGCAGTATTTT	CASSPLGLAGVSTDTQYF
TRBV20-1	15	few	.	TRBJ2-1	TGCAGTGCTGAAACCGACCCCGGAGGGAGCAATGAGCAGTTCTTC	CSAETDPGGSNEQFF
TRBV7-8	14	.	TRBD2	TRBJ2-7	TGTGCCAGCAGCTTAGGGGGACTAGCTTACGAGCAGTACTTC	CASSLGGLAYEQYF
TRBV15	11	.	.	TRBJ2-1	TGTGCCACCAGCCAGTACAATGAGCAGTTCTTC	CATSQYNEQFF
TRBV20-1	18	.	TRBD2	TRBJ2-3	TGCAGTGCGCACGCTTTTAGACTAGCGGGAGGGTTAACGGATACGCAGTATTTT	CSAHAFRLAGGLTDTQYF
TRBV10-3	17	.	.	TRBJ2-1	TGTGCCATCAGTGAGTCGACTTACCGATACTCCTACAATGAGCAGTTCTTC	CAISESTYRYSYNEQFF
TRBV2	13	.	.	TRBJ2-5	TGTGCCAGCAGTGCGTACAGAGGGGAGACCCAGTACTTC	CASSAYRGETQYF
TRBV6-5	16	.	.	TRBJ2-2	TGTGCCAGCAGTTTTCCGGGGCCCAGGAGCGGCGGGGAGCTGTTTTTT	CASSFPGPRSGGELFF
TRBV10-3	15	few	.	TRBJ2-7	TGTGCCATCAGTGGGGGGGATCAGGTCTCCTACGAGCAGTACTTC	CAISGGDQVSYEQYF
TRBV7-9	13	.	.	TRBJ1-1	TGTGCCAGCAGCTTGGGGGGGCTCCCTGAAGCTTTCTTT	CASSLGGLPEAFF
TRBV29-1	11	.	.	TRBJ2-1	TGCAGCGTTGGAGTGGCAAATGAGCAGTTCTTC	CSVGVANEQFF
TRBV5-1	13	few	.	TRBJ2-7	TGCGCCAGCAGCTTCGATCTAGGCTACGAGCAGTACTTC	CASSFDLGYEQYF
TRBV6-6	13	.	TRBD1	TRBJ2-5	TGTGCCAGCACCCCGACAGGGAAAGAGACCCAGTACTTC	CASTPTGKETQYF
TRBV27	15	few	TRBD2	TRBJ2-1	TGTGCCAGCAGTTCTAATCTAGCGGGTTACAATGAGCAGTTCTTC	CASSSNLAGYNEQFF
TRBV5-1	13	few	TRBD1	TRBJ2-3	TGCGCCAGCGGACAGGGGAGCACAGATACGCAGTATTTT	CASGQGSTDTQYF
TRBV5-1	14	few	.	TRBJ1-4	TGCGCCAGCAGCCGAGAGGGGATTAATGAAAAACTGTTTTTT	CASSREGINEKLFF
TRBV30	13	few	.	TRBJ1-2	TGTGCCTGGAGCCTACAGGTCTCCTATGGCTACACCTTC	CAWSLQVSYGYTF
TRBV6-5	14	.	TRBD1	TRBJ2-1	TGTGCCAGCCAAGCAGGGGGCAGGTACAATGAGCAGTTCTTC	CASQAGGRYNEQFF
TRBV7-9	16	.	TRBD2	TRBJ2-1	TGTGCCAGCAGCGTCACTAGCGGGAGCCACTACAATGAGCAGTTCTTC	CASSVTSGSHYNEQFF
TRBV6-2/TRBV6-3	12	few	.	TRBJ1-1	TGTGCCAGCAGTTACTCCTATACTGAAGCTTTCTTT	CASSYSYTEAFF
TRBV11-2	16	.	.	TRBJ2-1	TGTGCCAGCAGGGCCTTTTACCGGGACTTAGAAAATGAGCAGTTCTTC	CASRAFYRDLENEQFF
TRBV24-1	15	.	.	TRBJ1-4	TGTGCCACCAGTGATTCGGGCCAGAGGGGTGAAAAACTGTTTTTT	CATSDSGQRGEKLFF
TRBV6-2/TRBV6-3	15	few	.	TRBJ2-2	TGTGCCAGCAGTTATGGCCTCCTGAACACCGGGGAGCTGTTTTTT	CASSYGLLNTGELFF
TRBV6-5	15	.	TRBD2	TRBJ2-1	TGTGCCAGCAGTTACCGGGGACTAGCGGGGGCCGAGCAGTTCTTC	CASSYRGLAGAEQFF
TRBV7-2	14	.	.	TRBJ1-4	TGTGCCAGCAGCTTAGCCATTGGAGAAGAAAAACTGTTTTTT	CASSLAIGEEKLFF
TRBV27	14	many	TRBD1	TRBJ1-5	TGTGCCAGTTCCCAGGGGGCGGGCAATCAGCCCCAGCATTTT	CASSQGAGNQPQHF
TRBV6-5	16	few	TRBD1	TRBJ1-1	TGTGCCAGCAGTTACTCCTCGACAGGGATAGACACTGAAGCTTTCTTT	CASSYSSTGIDTEAFF
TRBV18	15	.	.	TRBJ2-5	TGTGCCAGCTCACCACAACAGGGTCAGGGAGAGACCCAGTACTTC	CASSPQQGQGETQYF